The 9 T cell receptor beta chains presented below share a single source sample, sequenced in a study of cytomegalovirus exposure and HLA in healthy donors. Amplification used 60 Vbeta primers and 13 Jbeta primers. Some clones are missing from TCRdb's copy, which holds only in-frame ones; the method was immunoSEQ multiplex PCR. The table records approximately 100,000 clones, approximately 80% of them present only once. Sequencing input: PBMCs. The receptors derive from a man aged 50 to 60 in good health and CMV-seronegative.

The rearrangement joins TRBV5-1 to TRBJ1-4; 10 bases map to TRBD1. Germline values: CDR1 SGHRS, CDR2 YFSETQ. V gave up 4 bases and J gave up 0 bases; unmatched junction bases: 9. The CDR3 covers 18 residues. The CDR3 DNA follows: TGCGCCAGCAGCCTCCGGGACAGGGGCGTTGCAACTAATGAAAAACTGTTTTTT. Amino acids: CASSLRDRGVATNEKLFF.

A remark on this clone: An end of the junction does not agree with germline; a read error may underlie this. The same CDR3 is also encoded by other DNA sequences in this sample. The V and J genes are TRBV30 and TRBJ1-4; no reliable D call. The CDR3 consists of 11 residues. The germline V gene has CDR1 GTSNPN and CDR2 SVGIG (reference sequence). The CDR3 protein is CAWSEREKLFF. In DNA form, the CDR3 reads TGCGCCTGGAGTGAGAGGGAAAAACTGTTTTTT.

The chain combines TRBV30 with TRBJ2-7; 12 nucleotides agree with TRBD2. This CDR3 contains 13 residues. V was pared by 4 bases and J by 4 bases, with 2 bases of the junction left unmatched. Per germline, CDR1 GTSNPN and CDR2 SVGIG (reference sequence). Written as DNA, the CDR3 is TGTGCCTGGACTAGCGGGGGGGAATACGAGCAGTACTTC. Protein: CAWTSGGEYEQYF.

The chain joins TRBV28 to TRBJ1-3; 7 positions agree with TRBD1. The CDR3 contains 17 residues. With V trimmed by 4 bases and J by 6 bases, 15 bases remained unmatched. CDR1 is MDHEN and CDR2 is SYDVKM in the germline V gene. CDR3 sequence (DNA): TGTGCCAGCAGTTCCCCGGGCGCCTCGGACAGGACAAACACCATATATTTT. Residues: CASSSPGASDRTNTIYF.

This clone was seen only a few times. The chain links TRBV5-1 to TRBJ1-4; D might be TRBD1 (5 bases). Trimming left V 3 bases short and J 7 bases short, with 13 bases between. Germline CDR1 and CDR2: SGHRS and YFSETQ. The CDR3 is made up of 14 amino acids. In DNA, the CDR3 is TGCGCCAGCAGCTCATCAGGGCAGGGTGAAAAACTGTTTTTT. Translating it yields CASSSSGQGEKLFF.

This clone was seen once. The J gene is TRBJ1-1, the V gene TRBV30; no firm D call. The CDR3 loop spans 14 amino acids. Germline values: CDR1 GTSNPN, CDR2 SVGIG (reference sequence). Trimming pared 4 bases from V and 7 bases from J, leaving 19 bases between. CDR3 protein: CAWKRSLNGGEAFF. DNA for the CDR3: TGTGCCTGGAAACGAAGCCTAAATGGCGGTGAAGCTTTCTTT. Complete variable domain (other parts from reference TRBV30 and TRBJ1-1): SQTIHQWPATLVQPVGSPLSLECTVEGTSNPNLYWYRQAAGRGLQLLFYSVGIGQISSEVPQNLSASRPQDRQFILSSKKLLLSDSGFYLCAWKRSLNGGEAFFGQGTRLTVV.

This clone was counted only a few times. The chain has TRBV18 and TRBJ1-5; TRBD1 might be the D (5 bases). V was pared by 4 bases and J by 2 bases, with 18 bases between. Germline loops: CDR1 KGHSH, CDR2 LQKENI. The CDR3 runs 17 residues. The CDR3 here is CASSRVGAFVGNQPQHF. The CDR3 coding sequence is TGTGCCAGCTCACGTGTAGGGGCCTTCGTCGGCAATCAGCCCCAGCATTTT.

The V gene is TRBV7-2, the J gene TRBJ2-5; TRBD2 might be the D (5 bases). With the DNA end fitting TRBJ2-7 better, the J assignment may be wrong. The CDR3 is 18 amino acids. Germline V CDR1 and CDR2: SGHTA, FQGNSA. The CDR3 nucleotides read TGTGCCAGCAGCTTATCCCCCTCAGGCGGGTACAGTCCCTACGAGCAGTACTTC. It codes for CASSLSPSGGYSPYEQYF.

The CDR3 is CASSSGQGTGNTIYF. CDR3 in DNA: TGTGCCAGCAGCTCGGGACAGGGGACTGGAAACACCATATATTTT. V and J are TRBV2 and TRBJ1-3; TRBD1 aligns across 10 bases. The V gene's germline CDR1 is SNHLY and CDR2 FYNNEI. V gave up 6 bases and J gave up 2 bases; unmatched junction bases: 4. The CDR3 is 15 amino acids.